This TCR beta chain was captured by sequencing in a study of CD8 T cells in ankylosing spondylitis. Findings and caveats of the study: Earlier authors reported some of these motif variants in reactive arthritis synovial fluid and blood.

Preparation of TCR beta libraries was done by quantitative 5'-RACE with molecular barcodes. In TCRdb, the 5' RACE reads were re-called with MiXCR into one record per CDR3 protein. Among over 130,000 distinct CDR3 sequences listed, roughly 44% were seen once. J lost 6 bases, V lost 0 bases, and 9 bases had no gene match. In germline, CDR1 is LGHNA, CDR2 YSLEER. The CDR3 is made up of 17 amino acids. This clonotype was counted between two and nine times. Its antigen is undetermined. The sequencing sample was made of synovial fluid, either unsorted or a sorted T cell fraction (not recorded which). The chain is built from TRBV4-3 and TRBJ2-3; 10 bases align to TRBD2. The sequence came from a male donor with ankylosing spondylitis. CDR3 nucleotides: TGCGCCAGCAGCCAAGATTTTGGGGATAGCGGGAGGGATACGCAGTATTTT. Its protein is CASSQDFGDSGRDTQYF.